This T cell receptor (beta chain) was captured by sequencing in a study of cytomegalovirus exposure and HLA in healthy donors. V gave up 0 bases and J gave up 12 bases, with 9 bases separating them. Germline V CDR1 and CDR2: LNHNV, YYDKDF (reference sequence). CDR3 length equals 12 residues. Whole-study findings and limits: Exclusion as indistinguishable affected some V segments, including TRBV6-2 and TRBV6-3. Common viral pathogens seemed, in a later analysis, to connect with several of the most significant clusters. High specificity and sensitivity for cytomegalovirus status were reported for the classifier.

This PCR relied on a set of 60 Vbeta primers and 13 Jbeta primers. As originally analysed: A later analysis counted approximately 80 million unique TCR beta chains, around 12 million shared. Clones were read by immunoSEQ multiplex PCR, and TCRdb kept only the in-frame ones, dropping some. V and J calls and clone size are given by that table; D and trimming were obtained from the DNA. The top ten hold approximately 2% of the sample, which has more than 95,000 clones, about 80% seen once. For this clone: The target antigen is unknown.

The J gene is TRBJ1-5, the V gene TRBV15; D is ambiguous. The origin of this receptor is a man younger than 40 in good health and CMV-seronegative. Sequencing input: PBMCs. The CDR3 sequence is CATSRDRGIQHF. CDR3 nucleotide sequence: TGTGCCACCAGCAGAGATCGAGGGATCCAGCATTTT.